This TCR beta chain was profiled in a study of beta chain features in type 1 diabetes. The entirety of the isolated RNA underwent reverse transcription, so expressed TCRB transcripts were sequenced. The data were produced by immunoSEQ multiplex PCR, yet TCRdb's version contains in-frame clones alone and is incomplete. The table has approximately 600,000 clones, 9.5% to 15% seen once. Regarding the study as a whole: For Type 1 diabetes patients, all four CD4+ subsets carried TCRB CDR3s that were moderately but significantly shorter.

Concerning this clone: Its specificity is not known.

Sequenced input: naive CD4+ T cells from blood. The clonotype was recovered from a man aged 30-40 years with type 1 diabetes.

CDR3 protein: CASSFEGGQPQHF. DNA for the CDR3: TGCGCCAGCAGCTTCGAGGGTGGGCAGCCCCAGCATTTT. The gene calls are TRBV5-1 and TRBJ1-5; D is unclear. Germline assignment: CDR1 SGHRS and CDR2 YFSETQ. V lost 2 bases and J 7 bases, leaving 10 bases between the germline ends. There are 13 residues in the CDR3.